Sequencing of this TCR beta chain was carried out in a study of tumor-infiltrating lymphocytes in oesophageal squamous cell carcinoma. Via MiXCR, TCRdb re-called the PCR reads, giving one row per CDR3 protein. The sample holds around 6,200 distinct CDR3 sequences, less than 15% seen once. By proportion, this clonotype is medium-sized (0.01 to 0.1%). Sequenced sample: esophageal tumor tissue. The TCR sequence derives from a male donor with esophageal squamous cell carcinoma.

CDR3 bases: TGTGCCAGCAGTGAAGCCCCGGGGGGGGCCGGTTGGAATGAGCAGTTCTTC. Translation: CASSEAPGGAGWNEQFF. The V gene is TRBV6-1, the J gene TRBJ2-1; 8 bases are shared with TRBD2. This CDR3 is built from 17 residues. Germline V gives CDR1 MNHNS, CDR2 SASEGT. V lost 0 bases and J lost 7; bases outside the gene matches: 11.